This T cell receptor beta chain comes out of a study of T cell repertoires in cytomegalovirus infection (dated 2019 in TCRdb). With regard to the full study: Because public TCR beta signatures pointed to carriage of CMV infection together with the matching HLA type, the HLA type of each donor mattered for the analysis. General conclusions and limits of the study: The ex vivo response was dominated by HLA-C-restricted CMV-specific TCR beta clonotypes, which also provided the single most frequent clonotype in two of eight donors. In both this cohort and an independent roughly 330-donor cohort, the cumulative frequency of public TCR beta family members distinguished carriers of CMV infection plus the relevant HLA type.

The CDR3 measures 12 amino acids from cysteine to phenylalanine. The sequence is cut down to CDR3 DNA, 36 bases in frame from base 1. V is reduced by 8 bases and J by 4 bases, leaving a spacing of 11 bases between them. The CDR1 and CDR2 encoded by the germline V gene are MDHEN and SYDVKM. For this clonotype: Its antigen is currently not known. Base quality data are lacking; no much larger clone is found one base away.

The data were produced on an Illumina HiSeq 1500. Using fastp at Q25 and MiXCR, TCRdb reprocessed the public reads and kept productive beta chains. Every entry covers one CDR3 protein and lists the most common genes and DNA from its rows. This sample lists about 740,000 distinct CDR3 sequences; 35% to 45% were detected once. The biggest ten clones account for around 2.6% of the sample. The TCR sequence derives from a human donor in good health (CMV status not recorded). Some clones in this sample may be carry-over from other donors' samples. Sequenced sample: PBMCs. The chain is assembled from TRBV28 and TRBJ1-2; the D gene is unclear. The CDR3 loop reads CASAQLFYGYTF. The DNA sequence follows: TGTGCCAGCGCACAGCTTTTCTATGGCTACACCTTC.